This TCR beta chain was sequenced in a study of CD8+CD57+ T cells in acquired aplastic anemia. Overall study findings and caveats: Patients and controls shared 25 to 35 CD8+ CDR3 sequences, highly expressed in patients. Statistical testing detected no significant gap in CD8+ Simpson's diversity between patients and controls.

TCR beta VDJ combinations and CDR3 sequences were profiled from genomic DNA. From the reads, TCRdb called clonotypes with MiXCR, one entry per CDR3 protein. The sample comprises approximately 81,000 distinct CDR3 sequences, around 44% of which are singletons, and 65% to 80% rests with the top ten. This clonotype was seen more than once but under ten times. What it binds is not known. The CDR3 runs to 12 residues. Germline CDR1 reads SGHNT; CDR2 reads YENEEA. With 10 bases removed from V and 8 bases from J, the gap between germline ends came to 17 bases. The V call is TRBV11-3, the J call TRBJ1-2, with D perhaps TRBD1 (6 bases). The TCR comes from a human donor in good health, serving as a control. The sample taken for sequencing was sorted CD4+, CD8+, or CD8+CD57+ T cells (not recorded which) from PBMCs. The CDR3 nucleotides read TGTGCCATCAGTAGGGACAATTACGGCTACACCTTC. This sequence encodes CAISRDNYGYTF. The variable domain in full, completed from reference TRBV11-3 and TRBJ1-2, reads EAGVVQSPRYKIIEKKQPVAFWCNPISGHNTLYWYLQNLGQGPELLIRYENEEAVDDSQLPKDRFSAERLKGVDSTLKIQPAELGDSAVYLCAISRDNYGYTFGSGTRLTVV.